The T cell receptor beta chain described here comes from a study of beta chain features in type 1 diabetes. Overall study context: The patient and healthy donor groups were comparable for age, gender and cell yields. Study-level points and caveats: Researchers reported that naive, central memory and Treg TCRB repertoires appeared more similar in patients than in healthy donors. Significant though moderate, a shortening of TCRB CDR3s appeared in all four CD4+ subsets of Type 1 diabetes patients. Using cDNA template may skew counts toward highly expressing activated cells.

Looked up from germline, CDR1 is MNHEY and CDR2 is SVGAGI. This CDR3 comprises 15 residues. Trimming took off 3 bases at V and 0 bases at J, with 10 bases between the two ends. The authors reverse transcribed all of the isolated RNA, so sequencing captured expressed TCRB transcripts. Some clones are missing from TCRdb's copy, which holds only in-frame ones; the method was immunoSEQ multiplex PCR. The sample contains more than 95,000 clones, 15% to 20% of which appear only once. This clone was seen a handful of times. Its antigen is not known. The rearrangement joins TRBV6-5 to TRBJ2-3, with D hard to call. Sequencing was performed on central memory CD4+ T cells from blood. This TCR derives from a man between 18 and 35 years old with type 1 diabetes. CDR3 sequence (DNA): TGTGCCAGCAGTTATGCCCCGATAAGCACAGATACGCAGTATTTT. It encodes CASSYAPISTDTQYF.